This T cell receptor beta chain derives from a study of shared clonotypes between healthy human individuals. Adult Caucasians living in Nashville, Tennessee made up all of the donors. The data were produced by immunoSEQ multiplex PCR, yet TCRdb's version contains in-frame clones alone and is incomplete. This table holds hundreds of thousands of clones, roughly 70% found once. CDR1 is SGHTA, CDR2 FQGNSA, per germline. Trimming removed 5 bases at V and 1 base at J, with 8 bases between. This CDR3 region has 14 residues. This clone has a handful of counts. Its antigen remains unidentified. Study outcomes and limitations: The generation probabilities recorded for non-shared clonotypes fell below those of clonotypes shared by all four donors. Of the naive CD4 clonotypes, approximately 5% were shared across a handful of donors.

This TCR was sampled from a woman under 40 in good health. J is TRBJ2-2 and V is TRBV7-2, with D unclear. The sequenced sample consisted of memory CD4+ T cells sorted from blood. Subset defined: CD45RA-negative fraction. The CDR3 sequence is CASSRGRNTGELFF. DNA for the CDR3: TGTGCCAGCAGCAGAGGACGGAACACCGGGGAGCTGTTTTTT.